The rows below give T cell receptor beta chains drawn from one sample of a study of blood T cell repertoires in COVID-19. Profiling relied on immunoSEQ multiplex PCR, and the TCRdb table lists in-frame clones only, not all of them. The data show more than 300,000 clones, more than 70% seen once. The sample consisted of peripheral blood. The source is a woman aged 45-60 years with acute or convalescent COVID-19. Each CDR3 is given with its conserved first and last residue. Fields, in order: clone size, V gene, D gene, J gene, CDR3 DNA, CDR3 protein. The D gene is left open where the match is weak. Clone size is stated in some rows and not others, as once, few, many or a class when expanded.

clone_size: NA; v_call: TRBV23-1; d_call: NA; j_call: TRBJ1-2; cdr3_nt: TGCGCCAGCAGTCAAGGTCCAGGGAGGAACTATGGCTACACCTTC; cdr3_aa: CASSQGPGRNYGYTF
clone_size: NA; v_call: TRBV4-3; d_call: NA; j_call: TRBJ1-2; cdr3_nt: TGCGCCAGCAGCCCACAGGCTTACTATGGCTACACCTTC; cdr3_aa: CASSPQAYYGYTF
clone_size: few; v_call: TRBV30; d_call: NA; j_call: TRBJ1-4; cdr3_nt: TGTGCCTGGAACAGAGAGTTAAGTGAAAAACTGTTTTTT; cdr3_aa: CAWNRELSEKLFF
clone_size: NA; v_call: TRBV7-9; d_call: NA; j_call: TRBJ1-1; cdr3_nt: TGTGCCAGCAGCTCTACGACAGGCGCGGGGGTCACTGAAGCTTTCTTT; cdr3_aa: CASSSTTGAGVTEAFF
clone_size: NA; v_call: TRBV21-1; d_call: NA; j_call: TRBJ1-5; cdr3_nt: TGTGCCAGCAGCAACCGCTTTCGGGACAGAAACAATCAGCCCCAGCATTTT; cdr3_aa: CASSNRFRDRNNQPQHF
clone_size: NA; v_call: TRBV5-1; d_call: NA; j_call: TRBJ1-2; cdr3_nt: TGCGCCAGCAGCTTGGTGACACAACCGGTGGCATACTATGGCTACACCTTC; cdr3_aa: CASSLVTQPVAYYGYTF
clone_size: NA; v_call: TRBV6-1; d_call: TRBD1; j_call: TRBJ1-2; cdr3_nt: TGTGCCAGCAGTGAGCCAGGGGGCGCGATCTATGGCTACACCTTC; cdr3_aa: CASSEPGGAIYGYTF
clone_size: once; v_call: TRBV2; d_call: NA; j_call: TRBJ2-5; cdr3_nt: TGTGCCAGTAATGTGTACCAAGAGACCCAGTACTTC; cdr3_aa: CASNVYQETQYF
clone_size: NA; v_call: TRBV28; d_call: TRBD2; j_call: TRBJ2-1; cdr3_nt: TGTGCCAGCGGGACTAGCGGGTACAATGAGCAGTTCTTC; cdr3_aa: CASGTSGYNEQFF
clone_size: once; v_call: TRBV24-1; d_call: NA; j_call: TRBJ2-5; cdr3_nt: TGTGCCACCAGTGATTGGAGGGGAGGACAAGAGACCCAGTACTTC; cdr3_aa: CATSDWRGGQETQYF
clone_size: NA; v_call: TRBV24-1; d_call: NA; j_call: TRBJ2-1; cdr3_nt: TGTGCCACCAGTGATTTGAGCGGAGGCCCCAATGAGCAGTTCTTC; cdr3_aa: CATSDLSGGPNEQFF
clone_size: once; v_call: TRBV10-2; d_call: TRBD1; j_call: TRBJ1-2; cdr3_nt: TGCGCCAGCAGTGCCGGGACAGGGGTCTATGGCTACACCTTC; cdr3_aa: CASSAGTGVYGYTF
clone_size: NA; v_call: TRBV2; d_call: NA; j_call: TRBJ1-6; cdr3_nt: TGTGCCATGTTCTCAGAGGGCGATTCACCCCTCCACTTT; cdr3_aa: CAMFSEGDSPLHF
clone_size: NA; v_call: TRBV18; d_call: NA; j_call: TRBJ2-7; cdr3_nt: TGTGCCAGCTCACCCCCGACCGGGACCTACGAGCAGTACTTC; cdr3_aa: CASSPPTGTYEQYF
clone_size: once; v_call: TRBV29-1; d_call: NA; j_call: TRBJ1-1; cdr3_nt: TGCAGCGTTGAAGATCAGGGTACTGAAGCTTTCTTT; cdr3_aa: CSVEDQGTEAFF
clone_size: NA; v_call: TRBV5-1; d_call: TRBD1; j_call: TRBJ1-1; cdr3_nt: TGCGCCAGCAGCATCCACAGGGGGCGCGACACTGAAGCTTTCTTT; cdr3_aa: CASSIHRGRDTEAFF
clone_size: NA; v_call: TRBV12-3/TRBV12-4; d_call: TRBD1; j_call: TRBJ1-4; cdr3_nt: TGTGCCAGCAGTGGAGGACAGGCAAAGGTTTTT; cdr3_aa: CASSGGQAKVF
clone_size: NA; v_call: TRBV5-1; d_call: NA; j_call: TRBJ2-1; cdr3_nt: TGCGCCAGCAGCCCAGGGGTCAATGAGCAGTTCTTC; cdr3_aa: CASSPGVNEQFF
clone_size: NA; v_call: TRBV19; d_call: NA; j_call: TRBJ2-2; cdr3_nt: TGTGCCACCAAACAGGGAAACACCGGGGAGCTGTTTTTT; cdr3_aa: CATKQGNTGELFF
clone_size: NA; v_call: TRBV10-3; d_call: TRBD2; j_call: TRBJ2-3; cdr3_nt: TGTGCCATCAGTGAGTCGGGCGGGGGGCGCACAGATACGCAGTATTTT; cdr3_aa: CAISESGGGRTDTQYF
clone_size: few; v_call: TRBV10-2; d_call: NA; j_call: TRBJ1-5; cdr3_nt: TGCGCCAGCAGTGAACACCATAGCAATCAGCCCCAGCATTTT; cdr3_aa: CASSEHHSNQPQHF
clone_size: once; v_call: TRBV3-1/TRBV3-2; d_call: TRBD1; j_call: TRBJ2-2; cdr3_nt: TGTGCCAGCAGCCAAAGATTTTTAGTCGGACAGGCCCACACCGGGGAGCTGTTTTTT; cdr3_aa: CASSQRFLVGQAHTGELFF
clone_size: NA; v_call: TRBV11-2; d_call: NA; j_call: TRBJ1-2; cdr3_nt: TGTGCCAGCAGCGTAACAGGGAACTATGGCTACACCTTC; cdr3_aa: CASSVTGNYGYTF
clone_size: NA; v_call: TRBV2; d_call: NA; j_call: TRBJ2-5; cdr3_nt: TGTGCCAGCGGGAGTAAGACCCAGTACTTC; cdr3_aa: CASGSKTQYF
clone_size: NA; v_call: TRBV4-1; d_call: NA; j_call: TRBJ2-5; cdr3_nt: TGCGCCAGCAGCCAAGCGGACTACCACCAAGAGACCCAGTACTTC; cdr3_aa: CASSQADYHQETQYF
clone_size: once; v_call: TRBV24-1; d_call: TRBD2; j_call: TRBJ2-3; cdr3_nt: TGTGCCACCAGTGAGGCGGGGACTAGGGGCACAGATACGCAGTATTTT; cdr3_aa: CATSEAGTRGTDTQYF
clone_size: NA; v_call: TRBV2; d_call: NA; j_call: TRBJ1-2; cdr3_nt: TGTGCCAGCAGTGAAGGGACAATCTATGGCTACACCTTC; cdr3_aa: CASSEGTIYGYTF
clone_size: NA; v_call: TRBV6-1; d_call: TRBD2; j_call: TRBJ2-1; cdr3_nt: TGTGCCAGCAGTGAATCCGCTAGCGGGGGTTTCAATGAGCAGTTCTTC; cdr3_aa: CASSESASGGFNEQFF
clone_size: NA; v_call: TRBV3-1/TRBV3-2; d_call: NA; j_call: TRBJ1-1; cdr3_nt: TGTGCCAGCAGCCCAATGACAGGCACTGAAGCTTTCTTT; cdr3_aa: CASSPMTGTEAFF
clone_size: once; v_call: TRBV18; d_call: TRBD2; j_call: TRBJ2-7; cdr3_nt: TGTGCCAGCTCACCACAGGGAGCGGGAGGGTACGAGCAGTACTTC; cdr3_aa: CASSPQGAGGYEQYF
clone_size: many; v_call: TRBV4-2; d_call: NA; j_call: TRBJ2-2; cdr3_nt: TGTGCCAGCAGCCCAGGCAGGTCATCCGGGGAGCTGTTTTTT; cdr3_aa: CASSPGRSSGELFF
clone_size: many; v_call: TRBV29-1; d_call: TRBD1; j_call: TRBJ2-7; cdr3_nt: TGCAGCGTTGAAGGTGGGACAGGGGGCAGGTACGAGCAGTACTTC; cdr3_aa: CSVEGGTGGRYEQYF
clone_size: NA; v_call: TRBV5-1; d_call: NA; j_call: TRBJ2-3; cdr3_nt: TGCGCCAGCAGCTCGAGATATAGCACAGATACGCAGTATTTT; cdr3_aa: CASSSRYSTDTQYF
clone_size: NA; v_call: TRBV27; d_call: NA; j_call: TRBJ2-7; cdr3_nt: TGTGCCAGCGCCGTGGGCCTTTACGAGCAGTACTTC; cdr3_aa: CASAVGLYEQYF